The 15 T cell receptor beta chains reported below all come from one sample, sequenced in a study of T cells after yellow fever vaccination. TCRdb ran MiXCR on the 5' RACE reads and lists one entry per CDR3 protein. The sample carries approximately 61,000 distinct CDR3 sequences, approximately 7.7% recorded once. The sample consisted of CD8+ T cells sorted from PBMCs, taken on the day of the first yellow fever vaccination. The receptors shown here come from a man younger than 35 who received the YFV17D yellow fever vaccine.

This clonotype was recorded at least ten times. This chain uses TRBV5-1 with TRBJ2-1; D might be TRBD1 (6 bases). The CDR3 is made up of 13 amino acids. V lost 1 base to trimming and J lost 4 bases, with 6 bases between them. The germline CDR1 and CDR2 sequences are SGHRS and YFSETQ. The CDR3 nucleotides are TGCGCCAGCAGCTTGCAGGGGTACAATGAGCAGTTCTTC. Its translation: CASSLQGYNEQFF.

This clonotype came up many times. This chain links TRBV12-3 or TRBV12-4 with TRBJ2-7, with D possibly matching TRBD1 (6 bases). The CDR3 contains 13 residues. The V gene lost 3 bases and the J gene lost 7 bases, with 13 bases spanning the gap. The CDR3 here is CASSLQGLGEQYV. The CDR3 bases are TGTGCCAGCAGTTTGCAGGGGCTTGGGGAGCAGTACGTC.

Only a few counts were recorded for this clonotype. The chain has TRBV7-6 and TRBJ2-1; D gene uncertain. The CDR3 spans 13 residues. Trimming removed 3 bases at V and 10 bases at J, with 13 bases between. CDR1 and CDR2 from the germline V gene are SGHVS and FNYEAQ. The CDR3 is CASSLTGFGEQFF. The CDR3 DNA reads TGTGCCAGCAGCTTGACCGGTTTCGGGGAGCAGTTCTTC.

A few counts support this clonotype. The rearrangement links TRBV30 to TRBJ2-7; TRBD1 is a possible D gene (6 bases). From germline, CDR1 is GTSNPN and CDR2 SVGIG (reference sequence). The CDR3 extends over 15 amino acids. Trimming pared 0 bases from V and 3 bases from J, leaving 15 bases between. The CDR3 spells CAWSVGGWGNYEQYF. CDR3 bases: TGTGCCTGGAGTGTTGGGGGCTGGGGGAACTACGAGCAGTACTTC.

Many counts were recorded for this clonotype. V usage is TRBV15 and J usage is TRBJ2-3; no clear D. The CDR3 covers 16 residues. Trimming removed 2 bases from V and 0 bases from J, with 12 bases in between. Germline values: CDR1 LNHNV, CDR2 YYDKDF (reference sequence). CDR3 loop: CATSRFGPSSTDTQYF. CDR3 DNA sequence: TGTGCCACCAGCAGATTTGGCCCCTCCAGCACAGATACGCAGTATTTT.

This clonotype has more than one count but fewer than ten. V and J are TRBV4-3 and TRBJ1-2; weak D call: TRBD1 (6 bases). CDR1 LGHNA and CDR2 YSLEER come from the germline V gene. Trimming took 0 bases from V and 7 from J, leaving 15 bases between them. This CDR3 has 15 amino acids. The CDR3 is CASSQDRRTVLGYTF. The CDR3, as DNA: TGCGCCAGCAGCCAAGATAGGAGGACAGTGCTTGGCTACACCTTC.

V usage is TRBV7-2 and J usage is TRBJ2-5, with TRBD2 identical over 11 bases. Germline V gene data show CDR1 as SGHTA and CDR2 as FQGNSA. Trimming took 2 bases from V and 4 from J; bases not matched to a gene: 9. The CDR3 covers 17 residues. The DNA of the CDR3 is TGTGCCAGCAGCTTAATAGCTAGCGGGGGGCCGGGAGAGACCCAGTACTTC. It codes for CASSLIASGGPGETQYF.

This chain uses TRBV7-3 with TRBJ1-4; TRBD1 might be the D (6 bases). CDR1 and CDR2 from the germline V gene are SGHTA and FQGTGA. The CDR3 sequence is 14 residues long. The V end lost 5 bases, the J end lost 5 bases, and 12 bases lay between the germline ends. This chain's CDR3 is CASSITGPNEKLFF. In DNA, the CDR3 is TGTGCCAGCAGCATCACAGGGCCAAATGAAAAACTGTTTTTT.

There are many counts of this clonotype. The V gene is TRBV12-3 or TRBV12-4, the J gene TRBJ2-2, with 9 bases lining up with TRBD2. J lost 1 base, V lost 2 bases, and 2 bases had no gene match. The CDR3 contains 16 residues. The CDR3 coding sequence is TGTGCCAGCAGTTTAAGAGCGGGGGGGAACACCGGGGAGCTGTTTTTT. Amino acid sequence: CASSLRAGGNTGELFF.

This chain's CDR3 is CAISDGGAYEQYF. The CDR3 region has the DNA TGTGCCATCAGTGACGGAGGGGCCTACGAGCAGTACTTC. The rearrangement uses TRBV10-3 and TRBJ2-7; perhaps TRBD2 as D (6 bases). Germline V gene sequence: CDR1 ENHRY, CDR2 SYGVKD. The CDR3 has 13 amino acids. Trimming left V 3 bases short and J 2 bases short, with 8 bases between.

In its sample, this clonotype was seen a few times. The chain joins TRBV7-9 to TRBJ2-1; TRBD2 aligns across 7 bases. The ends lost 4 bases at V and 5 bases at J; junction bases unmatched: 8. CDR3 size: 15 residues. Germline lookup yields CDR1 SEHNR and CDR2 FQNEAQ (reference sequence). In DNA, the CDR3 is TGTGCCAGCAGCTCCCCGGGACTACCGCACAATGAGCAGTTCTTC. This translates into CASSSPGLPHNEQFF.

This clonotype was seen ten or more times. The chain combines TRBV27 with TRBJ1-5; a weak D match, TRBD1 (5 bases). Germline CDR1 and CDR2: MNHEY and SMNVEV (reference sequence). The CDR3 consists of 13 residues. Trimming stripped 3 bases from V and 6 bases from J, with 9 bases between. The CDR3 DNA reads as TGTGCCAGCAGTTTGGGGGGGGTTCAGCCCCAGCATTTT. As protein: CASSLGGVQPQHF.

A note on this clonotype: It may be a read error: a sequence one base away is much more abundant. The J gene is TRBJ2-2, the V gene TRBV10-3; D is possibly TRBD1 or TRBD2 (7 bases each). The CDR3 has 17 residues. Germline V lookup: CDR1 ENHRY, CDR2 SYGVKD. V dropped 5 bases and J dropped 2 bases, with 18 bases sitting between them. The CDR3 protein is CAISPSGGEINTGELFF. The DNA for the CDR3 is TGTGCCATCAGTCCCTCAGGGGGGGAGATCAACACCGGGGAGCTGTTTTTT.

The chain is built from TRBV6-5 and TRBJ2-2; 7 bases fit TRBD1. J was trimmed by 6 bases and V by 0 bases; bases with no gene match: 7. This CDR3 is built from 16 residues. Germline values: CDR1 MNHEY, CDR2 SVGAGI. The CDR3 DNA reads as TGTGCCAGCAGTTACTCCACAGGGGCGGAGGCCGGGGAGCTGTTTTTT. Its protein product is CASSYSTGAEAGELFF.

This clonotype was counted only a few times. V gene TRBV20-1 combines with J gene TRBJ2-1; the D call may be TRBD1 or TRBD2 (6 bases each). Germline values: CDR1 DFQATT, CDR2 SNEGSKA (reference sequence). The CDR3 consists of 16 residues. V was cut by 0 bases and J by 4 bases, with 16 bases left in between. The CDR3 DNA sequence: TGCAGTGCTAGAGACGGCCGGGGGCAGTATTACAATGAGCAGTTCTTC. It translates to CSARDGRGQYYNEQFF.